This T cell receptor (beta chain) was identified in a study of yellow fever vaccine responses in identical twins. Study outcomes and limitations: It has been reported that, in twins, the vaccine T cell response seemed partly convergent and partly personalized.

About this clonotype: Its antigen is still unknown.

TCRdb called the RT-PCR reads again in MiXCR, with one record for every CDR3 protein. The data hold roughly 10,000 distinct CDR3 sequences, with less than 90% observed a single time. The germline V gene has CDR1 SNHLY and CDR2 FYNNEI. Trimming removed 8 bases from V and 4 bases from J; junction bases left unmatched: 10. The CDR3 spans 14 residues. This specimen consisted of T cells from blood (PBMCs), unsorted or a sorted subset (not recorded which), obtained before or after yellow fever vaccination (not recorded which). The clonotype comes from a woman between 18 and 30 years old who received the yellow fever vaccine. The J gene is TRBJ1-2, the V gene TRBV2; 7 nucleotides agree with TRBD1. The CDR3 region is CASFKGQVSYGYTF. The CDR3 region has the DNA TGTGCCAGCTTCAAAGGACAGGTTTCCTATGGCTACACCTTC.